This TCR beta chain comes out of a study of cytomegalovirus exposure and HLA in healthy donors. V dropped 7 bases and J dropped 4 bases, with 19 bases sitting between them. Germline assignment: CDR1 SGHTA and CDR2 FQGNSA. The CDR3 consists of 15 residues. A multiplex PCR was run with 60 Vbeta primers and 13 Jbeta primers. Measured with immunoSEQ multiplex PCR; TCRdb has only the in-frame clones, and not every one. The sample gives about 200,000 clones, around 73% of which show up once; roughly 3% is in the top ten. Sequenced: PBMCs. The rearrangement joins TRBV7-2 to TRBJ1-1; perhaps TRBD1 as D (5 bases). The TCR sequence derives from a woman aged 25-40 years in good health and CMV-seronegative. The CDR3 spells CASMKGPGVGTEAFF. As DNA, the CDR3 is TGTGCCAGCATGAAAGGGCCGGGGGTCGGCACTGAAGCTTTCTTT.